The 20 T cell receptor beta chains reported below all come from one sample, sequenced in a study of OX40 agonist ivuxolimab in advanced cancers. Assay used: immunoSEQ multiplex PCR; TCRdb lists only in-frame clones, some missing. Counted here are 55,000 to 85,000 clones, about 83% occurring once; the ten biggest clones make up 0.68%. The sequencing here drew on CD4+ or CD8+ T cells sorted from blood, taken in a trial of the OX40 agonist ivuxolimab. The receptors here all came from an adult with an advanced solid tumor such as melanoma, head and neck, liver or kidney cancer.

The V call is TRBV9, the J call TRBJ2-1, with D perhaps matching TRBD1 or TRBD2 (5 bases each). This CDR3 region has 16 residues. V was shortened by 4 bases and J by 0 bases, with 14 bases between the two germline ends. Germline-derived CDR1 and CDR2 are SGDLS and YYNGEE. CDR3 protein: CASSSPWGSSYNEQFF. DNA of the CDR3: TGTGCCAGCAGCTCACCGTGGGGGAGCTCCTACAATGAGCAGTTCTTC.

This clone was observed a handful of times. The V call is TRBV7-2, the J call TRBJ2-7; D is unclear. This CDR3 is 12 amino acids long. V lost 1 base and J 6 bases, leaving 7 bases between the germline ends. Germline loops: CDR1 SGHTA, CDR2 FQGNSA. The CDR3 here is CASSLVLSEQYF. CDR3 in DNA: TGTGCCAGCAGCTTAGTACTGAGCGAGCAGTACTTC.

V is TRBV4-1 and J is TRBJ1-5, with 7 bases that match TRBD1. Trimming removed 4 bases from V and 5 bases from J; junction bases left unmatched: 11. The CDR3 length is 16 residues. Germline CDR1 MGHRA, CDR2 YSYEKL. The CDR3 bases are TGCGCCAGCAGCCCCCTGAAGGGGGCTCTTTATCAGCCCCAGCATTTT. Its translation is CASSPLKGALYQPQHF.

The chain recombines TRBV7-3 with TRBJ1-1; no clear D. Between the trimmed V and J ends, which lost 3 bases and 3 bases, there was a span of 8 bases. CDR1 is SGHTA, CDR2 FQGTGA, per germline. The CDR3 length is 13 residues. Here the CDR3 DNA reads TGTGCCAGCAGCTTGGAAATAGACACTGAAGCTTTCTTT. Amino acids: CASSLEIDTEAFF. Complete variable domain (other parts from reference TRBV7-3 and TRBJ1-1): GAGVSQTPSNKVTEKGKYVELRCDPISGHTALYWYRQSLGQGPEFLIYFQGTGAADDSGLPNDRFFAVRPEGSVSTLKIQRTERGDSAVYLCASSLEIDTEAFFGQGTRLTVV.

This chain links TRBV5-6 with TRBJ2-7; tentative D call: TRBD2 (5 bases). Trimming removed 4 bases at V and 4 bases at J, with 9 bases between. The CDR3 loop spans 12 amino acids. Germline CDR1 and CDR2: SGHDT and YYEEEE. In DNA, the CDR3 is TGTGCCAGCAGCCGGGATTCGTACGAGCAGTACTTC. This encodes CASSRDSYEQYF. The complete variable domain, with remaining parts taken from reference TRBV5-6 and TRBJ2-7, reads DAGVTQSPTHLIKTRGQQVTLRCSPKSGHDTVSWYQQALGQGPQFIFQYYEEEERQRGNFPDRFSGHQFPNYSSELNVNALLLGDSALYLCASSRDSYEQYFGPGTRLTVT.

CDR3 region: CASSQFRSGGGEAFF. In nucleotides, the CDR3 is TGCGCCAGCAGCCAATTCCGATCGGGGGGCGGGGAAGCTTTCTTT. V and J are TRBV4-3 and TRBJ1-1; maybe TRBD1 (6 bases). CDR1 LGHNA and CDR2 YSLEER come from the germline V gene. This CDR3 has 15 residues. V dropped 2 bases and J dropped 8 bases, with 18 bases sitting between them.

The V gene is TRBV5-1, the J gene TRBJ1-1; D unresolved. Germline CDR1 SGHRS, CDR2 YFSETQ. V dropped 7 bases and J dropped 1 base, with 8 bases sitting between them. This CDR3 spans 12 amino acids. This chain's CDR3 is CASGETNTEAFF. DNA of the CDR3: TGCGCCAGCGGTGAGACGAACACTGAAGCTTTCTTT.

The chain links TRBV2 to TRBJ1-2; perhaps TRBD1 as D (5 bases). There are 14 residues in the CDR3. V lost 4 bases, J lost 0 bases, and 9 bases lay in between. The germline CDR1 and CDR2 sequences are SNHLY and FYNNEI. The CDR3: CASSGTTSNYGYTF. The CDR3 nucleotides read TGTGCCAGCAGTGGGACAACCTCTAACTATGGCTACACCTTC. Full variable domain (outside the CDR3, taken from reference TRBV2 and TRBJ1-2): EPEVTQTPSHQVTQMGQEVILRCVPISNHLYFYWYRQILGQKVEFLVSFYNNEISEKSEIFDDQFSVERPDGSNFTLKIRSTKLEDSAMYFCASSGTTSNYGYTFGSGTRLTVV.

The J gene is TRBJ2-7, the V gene TRBV6-5, with 8 bases aligning to TRBD1. The V gene's germline CDR1 is MNHEY and CDR2 SVGAGI. V lost 8 bases and J lost 4; bases outside the gene matches: 10. The CDR3 runs to 14 residues. CDR3 in DNA: TGTGCCAGCGACACCCGGGACAGGACGTACGAGCAGTACTTC. Amino acid sequence: CASDTRDRTYEQYF.

As for this clone: An end of the junction differs from the germline gene, which may be a read error. The J gene is TRBJ2-5, the V gene TRBV7-7; 8 bases agree with TRBD1. CDR1 SSHAT and CDR2 FNYEAQ come from the germline V gene (reference sequence). The CDR3 is 15 residues long. CDR3 sequence: CASSTEGQEGETQYF. Here the CDR3 DNA reads TGTGCTAGCAGCACCGAGGGACAGGAGGGGGAGACCCAGTACTTC.

The chain has TRBV9 and TRBJ1-3; 10 nucleotides line up with TRBD1. The CDR3 loop spans 13 amino acids. CDR1 and CDR2 from the germline V gene are SGDLS and YYNGEE. The ends lost 7 bases at V and 4 bases at J; junction bases unmatched: 2. The CDR3 DNA reads as TGTGCCAGCGGGACAGGGGAGGGAAACACCATATATTTT. Translated, it gives CASGTGEGNTIYF. The full variable domain, completed using reference TRBV9 and TRBJ1-3, is DSGVTQTPKHLITATGQRVTLRCSPRSGDLSVYWYQQSLDQGLQFLIQYYNGEERAKGNILERFSAQQFPDLHSELNLSSLELGDSALYFCASGTGEGNTIYFGEGSWLTVV.

This chain uses TRBV5-4 with TRBJ2-7; perhaps TRBD1 as D (6 bases). The CDR3 spans 13 residues. Germline V gene data show CDR1 as SGHNT and CDR2 as YYREEE (reference sequence). V was clipped by 2 bases and J by 2 bases, with 8 bases between them. DNA for the CDR3: TGTGCCAGCAGCTTCCCAGGGGCCTACGAGCAGTACTTC. Its translation is CASSFPGAYEQYF.

The CDR3 sequence: CASSPTGTGVYDGYGYTF. CDR3 coding DNA: TGTGCCAGCAGTCCGACAGGGACAGGGGTATATGACGGCTATGGCTACACCTTC. The chain links TRBV9 to TRBJ1-2; 10 bases match TRBD1. Germline assignment: CDR1 SGDLS and CDR2 YYNGEE. CDR3 length equals 18 residues. The trim removed 5 bases at V and 4 bases at J, leaving 17 bases unmatched.

The rearrangement uses TRBV5-5 and TRBJ2-3; no clear D. V was shortened by 4 bases and J by 7 bases, with 13 bases between the two germline ends. Germline loops: CDR1 SGHKS, CDR2 YYEKEE (reference sequence). This CDR3 has 13 amino acids. DNA of the CDR3: TGTGCCAGCAGCCTCGACTGGTTAAATACGCAGTATTTT. The encoded protein is CASSLDWLNTQYF.

This clone was recorded once. The chain links TRBV7-2 to TRBJ1-2, with 7 bases fitting TRBD1. With 1 base clipped from V and 7 bases from J, the junction kept 6 bases outside the gene matches. Germline CDR1 SGHTA, CDR2 FQGNSA. This CDR3 comprises 14 residues. The CDR3 is CASSLGTGEGGYTF. CDR3 bases: TGTGCCAGCAGCTTAGGAACAGGGGAGGGTGGCTACACCTTC. The full variable domain, with the rest looked up from reference TRBV7-2 and TRBJ1-2, is GAGVSQSPSNKVTEKGKDVELRCDPISGHTALYWYRQSLGQGLEFLIYFQGNSAPDKSGLPSDRFSAERTGGSVSTLTIQRTQQEDSAVYLCASSLGTGEGGYTFGSGTRLTVV.

This chain uses TRBV5-4 with TRBJ2-3, with D perhaps given as TRBD1 or TRBD2 (5 bases each). CDR1 SGHNT and CDR2 YYREEE come from the germline V gene (reference sequence). Trimming pared 1 base from V and 2 bases from J, leaving 8 bases between. This CDR3 contains 14 residues. The CDR3 DNA follows: TGTGCCAGCAGCTTGCGAGGGACCACAGATACGCAGTATTTT. It is translated as CASSLRGTTDTQYF.

V and J are TRBV19 and TRBJ1-1, with a possible D match to TRBD1 (5 bases). This CDR3 is 15 amino acids long. Germline CDR1 is LNHDA and CDR2 is SQIVND (reference sequence). Trimming left V 8 bases short and J 4 bases short, with 20 bases between. CDR3 DNA: TGTGCCAGTGGTTGGGGGGGATACACCATCACTGAAGCTTTCTTT. Protein sequence: CASGWGGYTITEAFF.

The gene calls are TRBV15 and TRBJ1-3, with D unclear. This CDR3 comprises 14 residues. V lost 0 bases and J 4 bases, leaving 7 bases between the germline ends. The V gene's germline CDR1 is LNHNV and CDR2 YYDKDF (reference sequence). The CDR3 DNA reads as TGTGCCACCAGCAGAGATGGCCGGGGAAACACCATATATTTT. It translates to CATSRDGRGNTIYF.

V usage is TRBV5-1 and J usage is TRBJ2-3; D perhaps matches TRBD2 (5 bases). Trimming pared 3 bases from V and 2 bases from J, leaving 10 bases between. The CDR3 is 14 amino acids. Germline V gene data show CDR1 as SGHRS and CDR2 as YFSETQ. The CDR3 region is CASSSGLLTDTQYF. The DNA of the CDR3 is TGCGCCAGCAGCTCTGGACTTCTCACAGATACGCAGTATTTT.

The chain links TRBV9 to TRBJ1-1; no definite D call. The CDR3 consists of 12 residues. Germline CDR1 SGDLS, CDR2 YYNGEE. The V end was cut by 4 bases, the J end by 10 bases, with 14 bases between. CDR3 region: CASSSPDLGAFF. In DNA form, the CDR3 reads TGTGCCAGCAGCTCCCCGGACCTGGGAGCTTTCTTT.